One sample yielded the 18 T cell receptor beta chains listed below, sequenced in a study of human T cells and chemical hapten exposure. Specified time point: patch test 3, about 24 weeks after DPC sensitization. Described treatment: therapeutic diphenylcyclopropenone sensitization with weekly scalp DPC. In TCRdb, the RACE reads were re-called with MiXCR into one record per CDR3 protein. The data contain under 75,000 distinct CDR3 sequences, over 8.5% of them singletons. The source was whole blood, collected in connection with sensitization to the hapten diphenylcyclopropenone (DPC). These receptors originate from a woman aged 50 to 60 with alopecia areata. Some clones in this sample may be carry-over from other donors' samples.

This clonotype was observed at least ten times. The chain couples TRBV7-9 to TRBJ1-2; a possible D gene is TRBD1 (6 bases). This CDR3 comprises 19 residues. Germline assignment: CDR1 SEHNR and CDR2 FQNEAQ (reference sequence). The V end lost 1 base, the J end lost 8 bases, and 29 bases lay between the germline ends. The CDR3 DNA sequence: TGTGCCAGCAGCTTAGTAGGATGGCTGGACAGCACTCTTCTTATGGGCTACACCTTC. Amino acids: CASSLVGWLDSTLLMGYTF.

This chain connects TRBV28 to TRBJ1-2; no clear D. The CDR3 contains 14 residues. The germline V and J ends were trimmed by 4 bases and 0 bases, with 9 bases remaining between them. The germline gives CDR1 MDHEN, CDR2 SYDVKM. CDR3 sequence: CASSSRVTNYGYTF. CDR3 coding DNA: TGTGCCAGCAGTTCGCGGGTTACTAACTATGGCTACACCTTC.

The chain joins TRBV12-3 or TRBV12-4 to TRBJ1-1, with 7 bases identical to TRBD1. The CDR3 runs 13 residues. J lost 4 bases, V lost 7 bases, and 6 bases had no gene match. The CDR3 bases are TGTGCCAGCAAGGAGGGGGCGGTCACTGAAGCTTTCTTT. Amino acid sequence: CASKEGAVTEAFF.

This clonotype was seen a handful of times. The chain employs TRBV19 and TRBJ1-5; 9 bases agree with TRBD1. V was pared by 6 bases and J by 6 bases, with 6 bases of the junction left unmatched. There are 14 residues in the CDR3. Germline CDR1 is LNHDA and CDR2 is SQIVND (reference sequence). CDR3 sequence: CASRITGGGQPQHF. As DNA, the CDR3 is TGTGCCAGTAGGATCACAGGGGGCGGTCAGCCCCAGCATTTT.

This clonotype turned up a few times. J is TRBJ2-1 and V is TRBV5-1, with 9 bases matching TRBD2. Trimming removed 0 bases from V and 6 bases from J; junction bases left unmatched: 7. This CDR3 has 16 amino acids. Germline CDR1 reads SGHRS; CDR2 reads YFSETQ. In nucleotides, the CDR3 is TGCGCCAGCAGCTTGGTGACCGGCGGGAGGGCCAATGAGCAGTTCTTC. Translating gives CASSLVTGGRANEQFF.

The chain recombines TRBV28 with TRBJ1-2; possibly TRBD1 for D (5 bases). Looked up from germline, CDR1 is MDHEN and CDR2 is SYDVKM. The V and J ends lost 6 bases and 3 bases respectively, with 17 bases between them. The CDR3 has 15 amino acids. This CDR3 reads CASSYGVDSHYGYTF. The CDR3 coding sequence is TGTGCCAGCAGCTATGGAGTCGACAGCCACTATGGCTACACCTTC.

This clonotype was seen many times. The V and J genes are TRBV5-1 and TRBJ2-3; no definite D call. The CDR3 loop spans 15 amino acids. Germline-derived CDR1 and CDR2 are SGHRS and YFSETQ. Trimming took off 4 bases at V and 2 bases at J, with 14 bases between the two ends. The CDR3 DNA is TGCGCCAGCAGCCCAGGACCGTCCACCACAGATACGCAGTATTTT. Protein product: CASSPGPSTTDTQYF.

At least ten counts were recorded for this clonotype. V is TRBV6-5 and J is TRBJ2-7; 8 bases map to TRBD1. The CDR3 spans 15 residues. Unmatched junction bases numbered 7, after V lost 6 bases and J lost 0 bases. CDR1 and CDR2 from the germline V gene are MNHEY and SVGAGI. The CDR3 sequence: CASRFGQGLSYEQYF. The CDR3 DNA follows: TGTGCCAGCAGATTCGGACAGGGACTCTCCTACGAGCAGTACTTC.

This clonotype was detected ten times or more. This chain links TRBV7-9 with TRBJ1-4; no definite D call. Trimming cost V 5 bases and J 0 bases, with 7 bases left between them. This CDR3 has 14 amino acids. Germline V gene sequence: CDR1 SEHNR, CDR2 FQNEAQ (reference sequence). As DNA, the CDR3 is TGTGCCAGCAGCAGGAGTTCAACTAATGAAAAACTGTTTTTT. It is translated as CASSRSSTNEKLFF.

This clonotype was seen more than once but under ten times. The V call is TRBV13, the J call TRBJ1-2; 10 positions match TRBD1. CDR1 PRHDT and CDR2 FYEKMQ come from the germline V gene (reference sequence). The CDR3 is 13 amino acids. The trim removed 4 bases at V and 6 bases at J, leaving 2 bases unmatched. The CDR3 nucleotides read TGTGCCAGCAGCTCGGGGACAGGGGATGGCTACACCTTC. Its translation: CASSSGTGDGYTF.

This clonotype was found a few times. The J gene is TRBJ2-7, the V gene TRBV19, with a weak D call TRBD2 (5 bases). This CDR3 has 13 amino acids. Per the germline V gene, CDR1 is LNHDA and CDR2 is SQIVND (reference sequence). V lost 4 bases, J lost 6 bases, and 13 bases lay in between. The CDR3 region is CASSTRTRGEQYF. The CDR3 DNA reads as TGTGCCAGTAGTACAAGGACCCGGGGCGAGCAGTACTTC.

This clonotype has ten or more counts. The CDR3 DNA sequence: TGTGCCAGCAGCCAAGATCTAAGGACTAGCGGTTCCTACGAGCAGTACTTC. This translates into CASSQDLRTSGSYEQYF. The chain recombines TRBV3-1 with TRBJ2-7; 10 nucleotides match TRBD2. Germline V gene lookup returns CDR1 LGHDT and CDR2 YNNKEL (reference sequence). The CDR3 is 17 amino acids. V shed 0 bases, J shed 1 base, and the junction held 6 bases outside the gene matches.

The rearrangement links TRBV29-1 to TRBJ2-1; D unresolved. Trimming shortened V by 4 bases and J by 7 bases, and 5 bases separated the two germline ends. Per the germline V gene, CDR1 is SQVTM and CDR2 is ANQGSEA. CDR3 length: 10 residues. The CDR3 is CSVAVNEQFF. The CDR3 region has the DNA TGCAGCGTTGCGGTGAATGAGCAGTTCTTC.

CDR3: CSVLWGQGPHGYTF. For the CDR3, the DNA is TGCAGCGTTCTATGGGGACAGGGGCCCCACGGCTACACCTTC. V gene TRBV29-1 combines with J gene TRBJ1-2; 10 bases align to TRBD1. Germline CDR1 is SQVTM and CDR2 is ANQGSEA. This CDR3 has 14 residues. With V trimmed by 5 bases and J by 8 bases, 11 bases remained unmatched.

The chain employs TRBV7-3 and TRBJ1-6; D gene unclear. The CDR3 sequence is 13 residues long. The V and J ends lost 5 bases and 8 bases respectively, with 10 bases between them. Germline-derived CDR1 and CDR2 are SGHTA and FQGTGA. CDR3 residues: CASSPRRDSPLHF. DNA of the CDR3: TGTGCCAGCAGCCCCCGGCGGGATTCACCCCTCCACTTT.

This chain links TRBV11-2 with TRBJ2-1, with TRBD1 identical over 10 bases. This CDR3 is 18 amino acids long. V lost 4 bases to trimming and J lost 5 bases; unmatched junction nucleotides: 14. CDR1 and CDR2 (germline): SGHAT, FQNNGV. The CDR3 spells CASSSVRLWGQGNNEQFF. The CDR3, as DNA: TGTGCCAGCAGCTCCGTTAGGTTATGGGGACAGGGGAACAATGAGCAGTTCTTC.

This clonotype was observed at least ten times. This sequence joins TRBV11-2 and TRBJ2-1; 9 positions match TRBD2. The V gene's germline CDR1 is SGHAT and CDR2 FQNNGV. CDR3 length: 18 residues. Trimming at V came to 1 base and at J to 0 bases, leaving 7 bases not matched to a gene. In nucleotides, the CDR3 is TGTGCCAGCAGCTTAGTAGCCGGGACTAGCTTCTCCTACAATGAGCAGTTCTTC. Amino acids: CASSLVAGTSFSYNEQFF.

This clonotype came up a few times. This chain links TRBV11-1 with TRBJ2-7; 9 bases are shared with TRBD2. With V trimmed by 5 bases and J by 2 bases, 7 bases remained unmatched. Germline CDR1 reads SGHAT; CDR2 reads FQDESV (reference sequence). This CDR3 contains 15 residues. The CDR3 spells CASSQLAGLTYEQYF. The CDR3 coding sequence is TGTGCCAGCAGCCAGCTAGCGGGACTTACCTACGAGCAGTACTTC.